This T cell receptor beta chain originates from a study of cytomegalovirus exposure and HLA in healthy donors. The CDR3 has 13 amino acids. In germline, CDR1 is SGHTA, CDR2 FQGTGA. V was clipped by 5 bases and J by 0 bases, with 7 bases between them. 13 Jbeta primers and 60 Vbeta primers were used for the PCR. Assay used: immunoSEQ multiplex PCR; TCRdb lists only in-frame clones, some missing. The sample contains about 89,000 clones, 85% of which appear only once. The V and J genes are TRBV7-3 and TRBJ1-1; D uncertain. Sequencing used PBMCs. The origin of this receptor is a middle-aged man in good health and CMV-seropositive. The CDR3 loop is CASSRRMNTEAFF. The DNA for the CDR3 is TGTGCCAGCAGCCGCAGAATGAACACTGAAGCTTTCTTT.